This TCR beta chain was profiled in a study of control samples from healthy donors and cancer patients. The assay was immunoSEQ multiplex PCR, and TCRdb's table has in-frame clones only and misses some. The table lists 55,000 to 80,000 clones, roughly nine tenths of them singletons, with around 5.1% in the top ten. Trimming took 1 base from V and 2 from J, leaving 12 bases between them. Germline CDR1 reads LGHNA; CDR2 reads YNFKEQ. The CDR3 spans 15 residues. The receptor was isolated from a man aged 55 to 69 with colorectal cancer. The gene calls are TRBV4-2 and TRBJ2-7; D gene ambiguous. The sequencing input was PBMCs. CDR3 in DNA: TGTGCCAGCAGCCAAGTTTTGGGATTAACCTACGAGCAGTACTTC. Its protein is CASSQVLGLTYEQYF.